This TCR beta chain emerged from a study of blood T cell repertoires in COVID-19. Clones were sequenced by immunoSEQ multiplex PCR, and TCRdb holds only the in-frame ones, with some missing. The sample contains hundreds of thousands of clones, less than 85% of which appear only once. The CDR3 is made up of 14 amino acids. Germline CDR1 reads MDHEN; CDR2 reads SYDVKM. Trimming at V came to 6 bases and at J to 5 bases, leaving 9 bases not matched to a gene. The sequence was collected from a man aged 35-49 years who had recovered from COVID-19. The specimen sequenced was PBMCs or T cells enriched from blood (not recorded which). The rearrangement links TRBV28 to TRBJ2-5; TRBD1 matches 7 bases. In DNA form, the CDR3 reads TGTGCCAGCAGCAACCGGGACAGCCGTGAGACCCAGTACTTC. Amino acid sequence: CASSNRDSRETQYF.